This TCR beta chain was identified in a study of Ad26.COV2.S vaccination and SARS-CoV-2 variants. CDR3 length: 15 amino acids. The V and J ends lost 2 bases and 4 bases, in that order; junction bases with no gene match: 4. Germline V gene data show CDR1 as SGHAT and CDR2 as FQDESV (reference sequence). The protocol was immunoSEQ multiplex PCR, while the TCRdb copy is restricted to in-frame clones and leaves out a portion. The table records 400,000 to 450,000 clones, more than 80% of them present only once. As to treatment: around 19 received Ad26.COV2.S at low or high dose, single or two shots; several received placebo; per-sample allocation not given. It was on day 63 after the first vaccine or placebo injection that samples were taken.

V gene TRBV11-1 combines with J gene TRBJ2-5; the match to TRBD1 covers 10 bases. Sample: peripheral blood, taken in a trial of Ad26.COV2.S vaccine versus placebo. The source of this sequence is a person between 18 and 59 years old who received the Ad26.COV2.S COVID-19 vaccine or a placebo. CDR3 bases: TGTGCCAGCAGCTTAAGACAGGGGGCCGGAGAGACCCAGTACTTC. Amino acid sequence: CASSLRQGAGETQYF.